The rows below give T cell receptor beta chains drawn from one sample of a study of vaccination effects on CD4 cells after COVID-19. The antigens these receptors bind are not known. The data were produced by immunoSEQ multiplex PCR, yet TCRdb's version contains in-frame clones alone and is incomplete. The sample has about 79,000 clones, around four fifths seen once. The sequenced sample was CD4+ T cells from PBMCs cultured with HCoV-229E spike peptides, obtained before COVID-19 vaccination. The source is a human donor who received a COVID-19 vaccine. Each CDR3 is given with its conserved first and last residue. A D gene is named only where the DNA matches it firmly. Expanded clones get a size class; other rows say once, few or many, or leave the size out.

>NA|TRBV7-8|TRBJ1-3|15|NA
CASSRAGTSGNTIYF
TGTGCCAGCAGCCGAGCCGGGACAAGTGGAAACACCATATATTTT
>NA|TRBV3-1/TRBV3-2|TRBJ1-2|13|NA
CASSPGQNYGYTF
TGTGCCAGCAGCCCGGGACAAAACTATGGCTACACCTTC
>NA|TRBV18|TRBJ2-5|14|NA
CASSPPSTTETQYF
TGTGCCAGCTCACCACCGTCTACGACGGAGACCCAGTACTTC
>TRBD1|TRBV5-8|TRBJ1-5|18|NA
CASSVKDRAIPSNQPQHF
TGTGCCAGCAGCGTGAAGGACAGGGCTATACCTAGCAATCAGCCCCAGCATTTT
>NA|TRBV27|TRBJ1-4|15|NA
CASSLRAGWDEKLFF
TGTGCCAGCAGTTTAAGGGCAGGGTGGGATGAAAAACTGTTTTTT
>NA|TRBV6-6|TRBJ2-3|14|NA
CASTGYASTDTQYF
TGTGCCAGTACAGGTTATGCTAGCACAGATACGCAGTATTTT
>NA|TRBV4-1|TRBJ1-6|17|NA
CASSQDEGSSYNSPLHF
TGCGCCAGCAGCCAAGATGAGGGGAGCTCCTATAATTCACCCCTCCACTTT
>NA|TRBV5-1|TRBJ2-2|14|NA
CASSPQANTGELFF
TGCGCCAGCAGCCCACAGGCGAACACCGGGGAGCTGTTTTTT
>NA|TRBV2|TRBJ2-5|13|NA
CASTGVLQETQYF
TGTGCCAGCACTGGGGTCCTACAAGAGACCCAGTACTTC
>NA|TRBV19|TRBJ1-4|15|few
CASSTKRSDNEKLFF
TGTGCCAGTAGTACTAAGAGGTCGGATAATGAAAAACTGTTTTTT
>NA|TRBV19|TRBJ2-3|13|NA
CASSRGPLDTQYF
TGTGCCAGTAGCAGAGGACCCTTAGATACGCAGTATTTT
>TRBD1|TRBV19|TRBJ2-1|15|NA
CASSFQGQVNNEQFF
TGTGCCAGTAGCTTCCAGGGACAGGTTAACAATGAGCAGTTCTTC
>NA|TRBV4-2|TRBJ2-1|15|few
CASSQGPGEGNEQFF
TGTGCCAGCAGCCAAGGTCCAGGGGAGGGAAATGAGCAGTTCTTC
>NA|TRBV9|TRBJ2-6|16|NA
CASSARGDSGANVLTF
TGTGCCAGCAGCGCCCGCGGCGACTCTGGGGCCAACGTCCTGACTTTC
>TRBD2|TRBV24-1|TRBJ2-3|15|NA
CATSIGGGDPDTQYF
TGTGCCACCAGTATCGGCGGGGGAGACCCAGATACGCAGTATTTT
>NA|TRBV4-3|TRBJ1-1|14|NA
CASSPTLMNTEAFF
TGCGCCAGCAGCCCGACCCTGATGAACACTGAAGCTTTCTTT
>NA|TRBV5-1|TRBJ1-3|16|NA
CASSLAGFLSGNTIYF
TGCGCCAGCAGCTTGGCGGGGTTTCTCTCTGGAAACACCATATATTTT
>NA|TRBV2|TRBJ1-2|11|NA
CASRVNYGYTF
TGTGCCAGCAGGGTAAACTATGGCTACACCTTC
>NA|TRBV6-5|TRBJ1-1|15|NA
CASKNTGPGSTEAFF
TGTGCCAGCAAAAATACCGGCCCGGGATCCACTGAAGCTTTCTTT
>NA|TRBV12-3/TRBV12-4|TRBJ1-1|13|NA
CASSFRAGTEAFF
TGTGCCAGCAGTTTTCGGGCGGGAACTGAAGCTTTCTTT
>NA|TRBV19|TRBJ2-2|12|NA
CASRTLAGELFF
TGTGCCAGTAGAACACTAGCCGGGGAGCTGTTTTTT
>NA|TRBV3-1/TRBV3-2|TRBJ2-2|12|few
CASSRDTGELFF
TGTGCCAGCAGCCGGGACACCGGGGAGCTGTTTTTT
>NA|TRBV7-2|TRBJ1-2|14|NA
CASSFSTGNYGYTF
TGTGCCAGCAGCTTCTCGACGGGGAACTATGGCTACACCTTC
>NA|TRBV27|TRBJ1-3|16|once
CASSPGGGAAGNTIYF
TGTGCCAGCAGCCCCGGCGGGGGGGCGGCTGGAAACACCATATATTTT
>NA|TRBV28|TRBJ1-5|11|NA
CASSFGYSQHF
TGTGCCAGCAGTTTTGGGTATTCCCAGCATTTT
>NA|TRBV18|TRBJ1-2|16|NA
CASSQSLDRSDYGYTF
TGTGCCAGCTCACAATCCCTTGACAGGTCTGACTATGGCTACACCTTC
>NA|TRBV6-2/TRBV6-3|TRBJ1-1|16|few
CASSYSSKSPGTEAFF
TGTGCCAGCAGTTACTCCTCGAAGTCCCCGGGGACTGAAGCTTTCTTT
>TRBD1|TRBV24-1|TRBJ2-3|15|NA
CATSDPTGRTDTQYF
TGTGCCACCAGTGATCCGACAGGGCGCACAGATACGCAGTATTTT
>NA|TRBV5-1|TRBJ1-2|12|NA
CASSLAADGYTF
TGCGCCAGCAGCTTGGCCGCGGATGGCTACACCTTC
>NA|TRBV18|TRBJ1-1|18|few
CASSPHAYTAVAATEAFF
TGTGCCAGCTCACCCCACGCCTACACGGCCGTTGCGGCCACTGAAGCTTTCTTT
>NA|TRBV27|TRBJ1-2|12|NA
CASRTANYGYTF
TGTGCCAGCAGAACGGCTAACTATGGCTACACCTTC
>TRBD1|TRBV30|TRBJ2-5|15|NA
CAWSKAGTGLETQYF
TGTGCCTGGAGCAAGGCCGGGACAGGCCTGGAGACCCAGTACTTC
>NA|TRBV24-1|TRBJ2-3|16|NA
CATSEGGSTSQDTQYF
TGTGCCACCAGCGAGGGAGGTTCGACATCCCAGGATACGCAGTATTTT
>NA|TRBV12-3/TRBV12-4|TRBJ2-1|13|NA
CASRESSYNEQFF
TGTGCCAGCAGGGAGAGCTCCTACAATGAGCAGTTCTTC
>NA|TRBV24-1|TRBJ1-5|13|NA
CASGTGDNQPQHF
TGTGCCAGCGGGACGGGAGATAATCAGCCCCAGCATTTT
>TRBD1|TRBV4-2|TRBJ1-1|16|few
CASSQPGQGLLAEAFF
TGTGCCAGCAGCCAACCGGGACAGGGGCTTCTCGCTGAAGCTTTCTTT
>TRBD2|TRBV9|TRBJ2-1|19|once
CASSVVGGGATRAYNEQFF
TGTGCCAGCAGCGTAGTAGGCGGGGGGGCTACTCGAGCCTACAATGAGCAGTTCTTC
>TRBD1|TRBV5-5|TRBJ2-5|15|NA
CASSPWTGDQETQYF
TGTGCCAGCAGCCCGTGGACAGGGGACCAAGAGACCCAGTACTTC
>NA|TRBV7-9|TRBJ1-4|14|NA
CASSSTSTNEKLFF
TGTGCCAGCAGCTCCACCTCAACTAATGAAAAACTGTTTTTT
>NA|TRBV30|TRBJ2-2|14|NA
CAWGGRGTTGELFF
TGTGCCTGGGGTGGGAGGGGGACCACCGGGGAGCTGTTTTTT
>NA|TRBV19|TRBJ1-1|16|few
CASSNPADPMNTEAFF
TGTGCCAGTAGTAACCCCGCGGACCCAATGAACACTGAAGCTTTCTTT
>TRBD2|TRBV9|TRBJ2-2|14|NA
CASTGTSDTGELFF
TGTGCCAGCACCGGGACTAGCGACACCGGGGAGCTGTTTTTT
>NA|TRBV24-1|TRBJ2-3|16|once
CATSDSGQPPVDTQYF
TGTGCCACCAGTGATTCTGGACAGCCGCCCGTGGATACGCAGTATTTT
>NA|TRBV5-6|TRBJ2-3|14|NA
CASSSTRGTDTQYF
TGTGCCAGCAGCTCCACCCGGGGAACAGATACGCAGTATTTT
>NA|TRBV10-2|TRBJ1-3|17|few
CASSESGSPGSGNTIYF
TGCGCCAGCAGTGAGTCGGGCAGCCCAGGCTCCGGAAACACCATATATTTT
>TRBD1|TRBV5-4|TRBJ1-1|14|NA
CASSIQGVNTEAFF
TGTGCCAGCAGCATACAGGGGGTCAACACTGAAGCTTTCTTT
>NA|TRBV2|TRBJ1-5|15|NA
CASSFGGARNQPQHF
TGTGCCAGCAGCTTTGGAGGAGCAAGGAATCAGCCCCAGCATTTT
>TRBD2|TRBV5-1|TRBJ2-3|20|NA
CASSLAPSGGRTTSTDTQYF
TGCGCCAGCAGCTTGGCCCCTAGCGGGGGGCGAACAACTAGCACAGATACGCAGTATTTT
>NA|TRBV28|TRBJ2-4|14|NA
CASGKGGTKNIQYF
TGTGCCAGCGGCAAAGGGGGGACCAAAAACATTCAGTACTTC
>NA|TRBV27|TRBJ1-2|13|NA
CASSATLGSGYTF
TGTGCCAGCAGTGCAACACTGGGCTCGGGCTACACCTTC
>NA|TRBV7-3|TRBJ2-2|14|few
CASSGDPQTGELFF
TGTGCCAGCAGCGGGGACCCGCAAACCGGGGAGCTGTTTTTT